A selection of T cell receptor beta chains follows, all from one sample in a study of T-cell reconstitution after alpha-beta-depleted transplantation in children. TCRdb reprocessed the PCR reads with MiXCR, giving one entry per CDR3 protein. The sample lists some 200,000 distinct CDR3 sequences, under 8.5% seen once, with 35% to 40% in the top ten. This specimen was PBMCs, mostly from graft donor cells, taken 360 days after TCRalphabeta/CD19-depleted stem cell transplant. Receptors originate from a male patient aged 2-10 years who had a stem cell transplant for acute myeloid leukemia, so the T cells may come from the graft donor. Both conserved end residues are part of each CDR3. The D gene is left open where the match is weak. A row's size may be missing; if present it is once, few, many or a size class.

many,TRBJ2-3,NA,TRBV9,CASSVQFESYDTQYF,TGTGCCAGCAGCGTACAGTTCGAGTCTTACGATACGCAGTATTTT
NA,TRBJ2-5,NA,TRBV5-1,CASRGEETQYF,TGCGCCAGCAGAGGGGAAGAGACCCAGTACTTC
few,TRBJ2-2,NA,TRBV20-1,CSARGSGELFF,TGCAGTGCAAGGGGGTCCGGGGAGCTGTTTTTT
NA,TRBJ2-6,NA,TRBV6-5,CASSYKGWDSGANVLTF,TGTGCCAGCAGTTACAAGGGATGGGACTCTGGGGCCAACGTCCTGACTTTC
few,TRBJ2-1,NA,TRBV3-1,CASSQEGGLAFGGEQFF,TGTGCCAGCAGCCAAGAAGGGGGTCTAGCGTTTGGAGGGGAGCAGTTCTTC
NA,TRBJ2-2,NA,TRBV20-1,CSARDQGTNTGELFF,TGCAGTGCTAGAGATCAGGGGACGAACACCGGGGAGCTGTTTTTT
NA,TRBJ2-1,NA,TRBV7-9,CASSFFYNEQFF,TGTGCCAGCAGCTTTTTCTACAATGAGCAGTTCTTC
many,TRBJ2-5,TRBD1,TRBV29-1,CSAGQAQETQYF,TGCAGCGCTGGACAGGCTCAAGAGACCCAGTACTTC
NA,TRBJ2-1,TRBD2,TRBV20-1,CSARRAGGYNEQFF,TGCAGTGCTAGGAGGGCGGGAGGGTACAATGAGCAGTTCTTC
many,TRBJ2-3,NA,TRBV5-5,CASSLYASGTDTQYF,TGTGCCAGCAGCTTGTACGCGAGTGGGACAGATACGCAGTATTTT
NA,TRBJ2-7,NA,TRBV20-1,CSASAGQSYYEQYF,TGCAGTGCTAGTGCAGGCCAATCGTACTACGAGCAGTACTTC
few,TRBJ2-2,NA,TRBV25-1,CASSEGIGELFF,TGTGCCAGCAGTGAAGGTATCGGGGAGCTGTTTTTT
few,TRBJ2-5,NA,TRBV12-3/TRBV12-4,CASSSRGYQETQYF,TGTGCCAGCAGTTCCAGGGGTTACCAAGAGACCCAGTACTTC
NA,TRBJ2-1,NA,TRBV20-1,CSARDLSRPVYNEQFF,TGCAGTGCTAGAGATCTGTCACGGCCCGTGTACAATGAGCAGTTCTTC
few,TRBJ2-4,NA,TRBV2,CASSAGGFALTTNIQYF,TGTGCCAGCAGCGCCGGTGGTTTCGCGTTGACGACAAACATTCAGTACTTC
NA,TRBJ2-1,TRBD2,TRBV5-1,CASSFPSGTSPRNEEFF,TGCGCCAGCAGCTTCCCCTCCGGGACTAGCCCGAGGAATGAGGAGTTCTTC
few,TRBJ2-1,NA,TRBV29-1,CSVEPVGLRTYNEQFF,TGCAGCGTTGAACCCGTGGGACTTCGCACCTACAATGAGCAGTTCTTC
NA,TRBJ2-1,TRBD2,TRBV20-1,CSAIPLAGAGYNEQFF,TGCAGTGCTATACCGCTAGCGGGGGCCGGATACAATGAGCAGTTCTTC
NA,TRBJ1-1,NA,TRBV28,CASSKTGTTEAFF,TGTGCCAGCAGTAAGACAGGTACCACTGAAGCTTTCTTT
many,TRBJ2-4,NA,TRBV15,CATSRGLDQDIQYF,TGTGCCACCAGCAGAGGGCTAGATCAGGACATTCAGTACTTC
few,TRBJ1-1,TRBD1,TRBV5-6,CASSPNYDRGPAFF,TGTGCCAGCAGCCCCAACTACGACAGGGGGCCAGCTTTCTTT
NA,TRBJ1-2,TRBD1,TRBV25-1,CASSGPGQVYGYTF,TGTGCCAGCAGTGGACCGGGACAGGTCTATGGCTACACCTTC
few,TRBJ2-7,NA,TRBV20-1,CSASTSSGEQYF,TGCAGTGCTAGTACTAGTTCTGGCGAGCAGTACTTC
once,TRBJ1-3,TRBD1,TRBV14,CASSQGQGAGNTIYF,TGTGCCAGCAGCCAAGGACAGGGCGCTGGAAACACCATATATTTT
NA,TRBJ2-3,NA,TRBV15,CATSTYSGGEGTDTQYF,TGTGCCACCAGCACCTATTCCGGGGGAGAGGGCACAGATACGCAGTATTTT
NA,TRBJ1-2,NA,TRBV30,CAAIRDHYGYTF,TGTGCGGCGATCCGGGATCACTATGGCTACACCTTC
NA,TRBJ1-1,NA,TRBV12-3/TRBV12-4,CASSFQGMNTEAFF,TGTGCCAGCAGTTTTCAGGGGATGAACACTGAAGCTTTCTTT
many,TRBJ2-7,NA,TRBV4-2,CASSRTATSSYEQYF,TGTGCCAGCAGTCGGACAGCGACTTCGTCCTACGAGCAGTACTTC
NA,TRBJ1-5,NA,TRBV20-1,CSARVETGSNQPQHF,TGCAGTGCTAGAGTGGAGACAGGCTCCAATCAGCCCCAGCATTTT
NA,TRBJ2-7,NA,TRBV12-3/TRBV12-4,CASSLTGSGLWEQYF,TGTGCCAGCAGCCTAACAGGTAGTGGGCTTTGGGAGCAGTACTTC
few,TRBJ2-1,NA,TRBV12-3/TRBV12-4,CASSLEEYNEQFF,TGTGCCAGCAGTTTAGAGGAGTACAATGAGCAGTTCTTC
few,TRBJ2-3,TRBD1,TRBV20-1,CSATSPTGGSTDTQYF,TGCAGTGCCACATCCCCCACAGGGGGGAGCACAGATACGCAGTATTTT
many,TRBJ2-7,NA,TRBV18,CASSDGLIYEQYF,TGTGCCAGCTCGGACGGACTAATCTACGAGCAGTACTTC
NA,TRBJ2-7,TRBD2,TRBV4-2,CASSQGLGTSHEQYF,TGTGCCAGCAGCCAAGGCCTCGGGACTAGTCACGAGCAGTACTTC
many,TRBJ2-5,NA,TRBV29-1,CSSSRETQYF,TGCAGTAGTAGTCGGGAGACCCAGTACTTC
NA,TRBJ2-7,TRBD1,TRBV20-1,CSARDGGTGSYEQYF,TGCAGTGCTAGAGATGGTGGGACAGGGAGCTACGAGCAGTACTTC
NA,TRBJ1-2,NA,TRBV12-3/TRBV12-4,CASSGGAGRGYTF,TGTGCCAGCAGTGGGGGGGCAGGAAGAGGCTACACCTTC
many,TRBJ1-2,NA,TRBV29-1,CSVEEVNYGYTF,TGCAGCGTTGAAGAAGTTAACTATGGCTACACCTTC
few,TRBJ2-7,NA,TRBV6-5,CASSYRQGGIYEQYF,TGTGCCAGCAGTTACCGCCAGGGGGGGATATACGAGCAGTACTTC
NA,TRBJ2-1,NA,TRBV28,CASSLYRDEQFF,TGTGCCAGCAGTTTATATCGTGACGAGCAGTTCTTC
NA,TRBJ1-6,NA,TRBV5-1,CASSPGGGYNSPLHF,TGCGCCAGCAGCCCCGGGGGGGGCTATAATTCACCCCTCCACTTT
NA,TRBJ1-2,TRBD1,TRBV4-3,CASSQTGGDGYTF,TGCGCCAGCAGCCAGACAGGGGGCGATGGCTACACCTTC
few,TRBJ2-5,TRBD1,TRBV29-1,CSVGSKGQAWETQYF,TGCAGCGTTGGGAGTAAAGGACAGGCTTGGGAGACCCAGTACTTC
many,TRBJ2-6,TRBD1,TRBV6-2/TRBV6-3,CASSYSPFGDRGLTRHVLTF,TGTGCCAGCAGTTACTCTCCGTTCGGGGACAGGGGCCTAACAAGGCACGTCCTGACTTTC
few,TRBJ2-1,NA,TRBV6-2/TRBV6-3,CASRPRTVNYLKSSYNEQFF,TGTGCCAGCAGACCCCGGACAGTCAACTATTTAAAGAGCTCCTACAATGAGCAGTTCTTC
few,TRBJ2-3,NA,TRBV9,CASSVDGSGTDTQYF,TGTGCCAGCAGCGTAGATGGTAGCGGTACAGATACGCAGTATTTT
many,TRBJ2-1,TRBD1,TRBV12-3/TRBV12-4,CASSFVGTVDNEQFF,TGTGCCAGCAGTTTCGTCGGGACAGTGGACAATGAGCAGTTCTTC
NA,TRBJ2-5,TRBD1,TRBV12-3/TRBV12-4,CASRVGQARVETQYF,TGTGCCAGCAGAGTCGGACAGGCTCGGGTCGAGACCCAGTACTTC
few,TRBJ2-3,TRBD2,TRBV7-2,CASSFGRGEATDTQYF,TGTGCCAGCAGCTTTGGCCGGGGGGAGGCCACAGATACGCAGTATTTT